Shown below are 9 T cell receptor beta chains from a single sample sequenced in a study of cytomegalovirus exposure and HLA in healthy donors. Clones were sequenced by immunoSEQ multiplex PCR, and TCRdb holds only the in-frame ones, with some missing. The table includes around 190,000 clones, 85% detected once. Material: PBMCs. Receptor source: a man between 18 and 35 years old in good health and CMV-seropositive.

The genes are TRBV11-2 and TRBJ2-5, with a weak D call TRBD2 (5 bases). Trimming removed 7 bases at V and 3 bases at J, with 12 bases between. Germline loops: CDR1 SGHAT, CDR2 FQNNGV. This CDR3 is built from 13 residues. CDR3 nucleotide sequence: TGTGCCAGCACCGGGCTAGCTGAAGAGACCCAGTACTTC. Translating gives CASTGLAEETQYF.

J is TRBJ1-2 and V is TRBV7-9; a possible D gene is TRBD1 (5 bases). V shed 5 bases and J shed 3 bases, with 10 bases lying between them. The CDR3 loop spans 13 amino acids. CDR1 is SEHNR and CDR2 is FQNEAQ in the germline V gene (reference sequence). CDR3 in amino acids: CASSPQTDYGYTF. DNA for the CDR3: TGTGCCAGCAGCCCTCAGACAGACTATGGCTACACCTTC.

The J gene is TRBJ1-5, the V gene TRBV30, with a possible D match to TRBD1 (5 bases). This CDR3 region has 17 residues. Germline CDR1 reads GTSNPN; CDR2 reads SVGIG (reference sequence). V was trimmed by 2 bases and J by 0 bases, leaving 17 bases between them. The CDR3 spells CAWSRKPGQASNQPQHF. The CDR3 DNA is TGTGCCTGGAGTCGCAAACCAGGGCAAGCTAGCAATCAGCCCCAGCATTTT.

The V gene is TRBV27, the J gene TRBJ2-2, with 7 bases lining up with TRBD1. The germline V gene encodes CDR1 MNHEY and CDR2 SMNVEV (reference sequence). The CDR3 consists of 14 residues. Trimming removed 9 bases from V and 1 base from J; junction bases left unmatched: 5. Written as DNA, the CDR3 is TGTGCCAGTAACCGGGACAGGAACACCGGGGAGCTGTTTTTT. This codes for CASNRDRNTGELFF.

The chain employs TRBV7-6 and TRBJ2-2, with 7 bases aligning to TRBD1. The CDR3 contains 16 residues. V trimming: 0 bases; J trimming: 5 bases; junction bases outside the gene matches: 6. Looked up from germline, CDR1 is SGHVS and CDR2 is FNYEAQ. CDR3 amino acids: CASSLATGLETGELFF. The DNA for the CDR3 is TGTGCCAGCAGCTTAGCGACAGGGTTGGAGACCGGGGAGCTGTTTTTT.

The rearrangement links TRBV7-2 to TRBJ2-3; TRBD2 agrees at 8 bases. V lost 3 bases to trimming and J lost 0 bases; unmatched junction nucleotides: 8. The CDR3 length is 17 residues. Germline assignment: CDR1 SGHTA and CDR2 FQGNSA. CDR3 in amino acids: CASSLIAGMASTDTQYF. The CDR3 DNA is TGTGCCAGCAGCTTGATAGCGGGGATGGCTAGCACAGATACGCAGTATTTT. Together with reference TRBV7-2 and TRBJ2-3, the CDR3 gives the full variable domain: GAGVSQSPSNKVTEKGKDVELRCDPISGHTALYWYRQSLGQGLEFLIYFQGNSAPDKSGLPSDRFSAERTGGSVSTLTIQRTQQEDSAVYLCASSLIAGMASTDTQYFGPGTRLTVL.

J is TRBJ2-1 and V is TRBV19, with a tentative D call TRBD2 (6 bases). The length of the CDR3 is 14 residues. The germline CDR1 and CDR2 sequences are LNHDA and SQIVND (reference sequence). Trimming cost V 10 bases and J 4 bases, with 17 bases left between them. The CDR3 region has the DNA TGTGCCACCGCGACCGGGACTTTATACAATGAGCAGTTCTTC. Encoded protein: CATATGTLYNEQFF.

CDR3 in DNA: TGTGCCAGCAGCCACCGACTAGCGGGAGTACTGCATGAGCAGTTCTTC. Protein sequence: CASSHRLAGVLHEQFF. The genes are TRBV13 and TRBJ2-1, with TRBD2 identical over 12 bases. The J segment lost 8 bases and the V segment lost 5 bases, leaving 10 bases of the junction unmatched. Per the germline V gene, CDR1 is PRHDT and CDR2 is FYEKMQ (reference sequence). The CDR3 length is 16 residues.

The V and J genes are TRBV5-1 and TRBJ2-7, with TRBD1 identical over 10 bases. This CDR3 contains 15 residues. V lost 3 bases, J lost 2 bases, and 5 bases stayed unmatched. Germline CDR1 SGHRS, CDR2 YFSETQ. The CDR3 bases are TGCGCCAGCAGCTGGGGGACAGGGGCCACCTACGAGCAGTACTTC. It is translated as CASSWGTGATYEQYF. The full variable domain, in which reference TRBV5-1 and TRBJ2-7 provide the parts outside the CDR3, is KAGVTQTPRYLIKTRGQQVTLSCSPISGHRSVSWYQQTPGQGLQFLFEYFSETQRNKGNFPGRFSGRQFSNSRSEMNVSTLELGDSALYLCASSWGTGATYEQYFGPGTRLTVT.